Listed below are T cell receptor beta chains from one sample, sequenced in a study of response to subunit inactivated influenza vaccine. A single record per CDR3 protein comes from TCRdb applying MiXCR to the RT-PCR reads. The data show more than 700,000 distinct CDR3 sequences, around 21% seen once. Material: PBMCs from blood, obtained around 5 days after vaccination. These receptors originate from a man between 50 and 59 years old who received an inactivated influenza vaccine. CDR3s include the opening cysteine and the closing phenylalanine or tryptophan.

V gene | CDR3 protein
TRBV5-1 | CASSSQAGTYEQYF
TRBV24-1 | CATSDATGGPANTGELFF
TRBV25-1 | CASGGPPYGYTF
TRBV6-2/TRBV6-3 | CASRYDYEQYF
TRBV9 | CASSTITGTTSTDTQYF
TRBV5-6 | CASSLVGNYNEQFF
TRBV5-1 | CASSPQPGGPYEQYF
TRBV7-2 | CASSPQTSGGWGEQYF
TRBV12-3/TRBV12-4 | CASTPLAGGSDEQFF
TRBV7-9 | CASSTTLGGRQETQYF
TRBV6-2/TRBV6-3 | CASADLAGGGSSYNEQFF
TRBV6-1 | CASSDHFGDSGANVLTF
TRBV5-1 | CASSLGFNSYEQYF
TRBV7-2 | CASSLRLGYEQYF
TRBV19 | CASSMGWGVPDYEQYF
TRBV12-3/TRBV12-4 | CASSFGDRYNEQFF
TRBV6-2/TRBV6-3 | CASSPLPGLAGASSYNEQFF
TRBV29-1 | CSVGRRGNYEQYF
TRBV20-1 | CSAKISGRAADTQYF
TRBV20-1 | CSASGGPRTDTQYF
TRBV5-1 | CASSLFEGNEQYF
TRBV6-2/TRBV6-3 | CASSLPGQGSEQYF
TRBV21-1 | CASSRLQQGISTDTQYF
TRBV11-2 | CASSSTPTVEQYF
TRBV12-3/TRBV12-4 | CASSLGEREKLFF
TRBV6-5 | CASSYQPGGTEAFF
TRBV7-9 | CASSVLAGGDYEQYF
TRBV28 | CASWDWENIQYF
TRBV20-1 | CSAIERGVSNQPQHF
TRBV5-1 | CASSLETSSYEQYF
TRBV11-2 | CASSPPGQRYNEQFF
TRBV12-3/TRBV12-4 | CASRRDRGWASPLHF
TRBV12-3/TRBV12-4 | CASSLGWGDGYTF
TRBV7-2 | CASSLKFGNQPQHF
TRBV24-1 | CATSELNSYEQYF
TRBV12-3/TRBV12-4 | CASSPSPTARFF
TRBV10-3 | CAISVDHSGANVLTF
TRBV15 | CATSRRGQPSKQFF
TRBV7-9 | CASSPRSDTEAFF
TRBV4-2 | CASSAGPGQRGEKLFF
TRBV7-2 | CASSLGVTAQYF
TRBV5-1 | CASRTWATTGTDTQYF
TRBV24-1 | CATSGPQETQYF
TRBV5-1 | CASSQDGFSGNTIYF
TRBV29-1 | CSADAHNEQFF
TRBV9 | CASSVGGGETQYF
TRBV9 | CASSVMGAGTSETQYF
TRBV28 | CASSFVRAYNEQFF
TRBV6-1 | CASSEESGSWYEQYF
TRBV3-1 | CASKEQGGGNIQYF
TRBV6-6 | CASSLGGKYEQYF
TRBV12-3/TRBV12-4 | CASSLPAGGGNYGYTF
TRBV6-5 | CASSYYRGGTGELFF
TRBV28 | CASSFNAVQETQYF
TRBV20-1 | CSARSVRGSYEQYF
TRBV2 | CASSQLGLAVYNEQFF
TRBV20-1 | CSARDMVSSYNEQFF